The table lists the clone carrying this T cell receptor (beta chain) with many counts. What it recognizes is unknown. The data belong to a study of metastatic and nonmetastatic thyroid tumors. Study results and limitations: Reportedly, malignant thyroid tumors had significantly higher TCR beta diversity than benign nodules, in blood and tumor.

As originally analysed: A classifier of distant metastasis in papillary thyroid cancer was built from CDR3 differences (across clinicopathological groups). MiXCR reprocessed the PCR reads for TCRdb. The V and J calls, along with clone size, are taken from TCRdb and not from the paper's own processing. The sample yields over 25,000 clones, approximately 15% seen once. All patients were untreated before thyroid surgery. The sequencing input was blood. The TCR sequence derives from a male donor with papillary thyroid cancer or a benign thyroid nodule (not recorded which). Some clones in this sample may be carry-over from other donors' samples.

The DNA of the CDR3 is TGTGCCAGCAGGGCCGGGACAGGGGCCTACGAGCAGTACTTC. As protein: CASRAGTGAYEQYF. The gene calls are TRBV6-4 and TRBJ2-7; 10 nucleotides line up with TRBD1. The CDR3 has 14 amino acids. CDR1 is MRHNA, CDR2 SNTAGT, per germline. V lost 6 bases and J lost 2; bases outside the gene matches: 4.